Following are 22 T cell receptor beta chains from one sample sequenced in a study of blood T cell repertoires in COVID-19. TCRdb's copy holds only in-frame clones and misses some; the assay was immunoSEQ multiplex PCR. The sample has about 200,000 clones, around 90% seen once. The sample taken for sequencing was peripheral blood. The receptors were gathered from a man aged 45-65 years with acute or convalescent COVID-19.

The V gene is TRBV5-4, the J gene TRBJ1-2; 8 nucleotides align to TRBD1. The CDR3 sequence is 13 residues long. Losses at the gene ends were 4 bases for V and 7 bases for J; bases not matched to a gene: 6. Looked up from germline, CDR1 is SGHNT and CDR2 is YYREEE (reference sequence). The CDR3 protein is CASSLQGVSGYTF. Written as DNA, the CDR3 is TGTGCCAGCAGCCTACAGGGGGTTTCTGGCTACACCTTC.

This clone was seen a few times. The rearrangement links TRBV19 to TRBJ1-5; 7 nucleotides agree with TRBD1. Germline V gene sequence: CDR1 LNHDA, CDR2 SQIVND (reference sequence). V was pared by 6 bases and J by 1 base, with 15 bases of the junction left unmatched. The CDR3 contains 18 residues. CDR3 DNA: TGTGCCAGTAGGATCGCCCACCGCGGGACAGTCAGCAATCAGCCCCAGCATTTT. It yields the protein CASRIAHRGTVSNQPQHF.

The chain links TRBV27 to TRBJ2-1, with TRBD2 matching 7 bases. CDR1 MNHEY and CDR2 SMNVEV come from the germline V gene (reference sequence). The V segment lost 3 bases and the J segment 1 base; nucleotides outside the gene matches: 3. This CDR3 comprises 15 residues. In DNA, the CDR3 is TGTGCCAGCAGTTTCAGCGGGAAGTCCTACAATGAGCAGTTCTTC. Encoded protein: CASSFSGKSYNEQFF.

CDR3 DNA sequence: TGTGCCAGCAGCTTACTAGCGGGGTACGATCATGAGCAGTTCTTC. Amino acid sequence: CASSLLAGYDHEQFF. V and J are TRBV5-7 and TRBJ2-1; 10 nucleotides align to TRBD2. TRBV5-7 is identified as an open reading frame with a role that is uncertain. The CDR3 sequence is 15 residues long. J lost 8 bases, V lost 2 bases, and 7 bases had no gene match.

V gene TRBV30 combines with J gene TRBJ2-2; 9 bases agree with TRBD1. The junction had 3 bases not matched to a gene; V was cut back by 1 base and J by 6 bases. Germline V lookup: CDR1 GTSNPN, CDR2 SVGIG (reference sequence). There are 14 residues in the CDR3. CDR3 protein: CAWSAWTGAGELFF. Here the CDR3 DNA reads TGTGCCTGGAGTGCGTGGACAGGGGCCGGGGAGCTGTTTTTT.

The V gene is TRBV27, the J gene TRBJ2-7; 16 nucleotides line up with TRBD2. After removal of 6 bases from V and 7 bases from J, the junction contained 3 bases not matched to a gene. The germline V gene has CDR1 MNHEY and CDR2 SMNVEV (reference sequence). The CDR3 contains 14 residues. The CDR3 nucleotides are TGTGCCAGCAGCCTGGGACTAGCGGGAGGGGAGCAGTACTTC. Translating it yields CASSLGLAGGEQYF.

The genes are TRBV6-2 or TRBV6-3 and TRBJ1-2; 7 nucleotides align to TRBD1. Germline V gene data show CDR1 as MNHEY and CDR2 as SVGEGT. The CDR3 runs to 14 residues. The V and J ends lost 6 bases and 1 base, in that order; junction bases with no gene match: 5. DNA of the CDR3: TGTGCCAGCAGCTATCGACAGGGTAACTATGGCTACACCTTC. Translation: CASSYRQGNYGYTF.

The chain uses TRBV19 and TRBJ1-4, with unresolved D. V was clipped by 7 bases and J by 4 bases, with 19 bases between them. Germline V gives CDR1 LNHDA, CDR2 SQIVND (reference sequence). The CDR3 has 16 residues. The CDR3 region has the DNA TGTGCCAGTATGGAGCAGCCTATCGTTGGTAATGAAAAACTGTTTTTT. Translation gives CASMEQPIVGNEKLFF.

J is TRBJ1-1 and V is TRBV9; D may be TRBD1 (5 bases). CDR1 SGDLS and CDR2 YYNGEE come from the germline V gene. The V and J ends lost 2 bases and 2 bases respectively, with 7 bases between them. CDR3 length: 13 amino acids. CDR3 DNA sequence: TGTGCCAGCAGCGTTCAGGGTAACACTGAAGCTTTCTTT. It is translated as CASSVQGNTEAFF.

This clone was recorded a few times. The chain links TRBV5-4 to TRBJ1-2; D gene unclear. Germline V gene sequence: CDR1 SGHNT, CDR2 YYREEE (reference sequence). The CDR3 has 18 amino acids. The V gene lost 1 base and the J gene lost 6 bases, with 25 bases spanning the gap. The DNA of the CDR3 is TGTGCCAGCAGCTTGACGAATCTCATCGGGTGGATTCGGGATGGCTACACCTTC. Encoded protein: CASSLTNLIGWIRDGYTF.

This rearrangement joins TRBV11-1 to TRBJ2-7; D is perhaps TRBD1 (6 bases). The CDR3 runs to 14 residues. CDR1 SGHAT and CDR2 FQDESV come from the germline V gene (reference sequence). The V and J ends lost 5 bases and 1 base respectively, with 12 bases between them. This chain's CDR3 is CASSLGQLSYEQYF. For the CDR3, the DNA is TGTGCCAGCAGCCTCGGACAGCTTTCCTACGAGCAGTACTTC.

DNA for the CDR3: TGTGCCAGCAACCCCCGGCGGCGGGGGGGCACAGATACGCAGTATTTT. This codes for CASNPRRRGGTDTQYF. This chain uses TRBV6-2 or TRBV6-3 with TRBJ2-3; 8 bases are a match to TRBD2. With 7 bases clipped from V and 1 base from J, the junction kept 10 bases outside the gene matches. The CDR3 is 16 residues long. Germline V lookup: CDR1 MNHEY, CDR2 SVGEGT.

The J gene is TRBJ1-2, the V gene TRBV7-9; a weak D match, TRBD1 (6 bases). Germline lookup yields CDR1 SEHNR and CDR2 FQNEAQ (reference sequence). CDR3 size: 15 residues. The V and J ends lost 5 bases and 3 bases respectively, with 16 bases between them. CDR3 in DNA: TGTGCCAGCAGCCTCAAGGGGGGGCATTACTATGGCTACACCTTC. It encodes CASSLKGGHYYGYTF.

This chain links TRBV7-9 with TRBJ1-2; 10 nucleotides agree with TRBD1. The CDR3 length is 15 residues. CDR1 is SEHNR and CDR2 is FQNEAQ in the germline V gene (reference sequence). V lost 3 bases, J lost 6 bases, and 7 bases stayed unmatched. CDR3: CASSLMTGGADGYTF. The CDR3 region has the DNA TGTGCCAGCAGCTTGATGACAGGGGGCGCGGATGGCTACACCTTC.

The rearrangement joins TRBV7-9 to TRBJ2-2; the D gene is possibly TRBD1 (6 bases). V shed 5 bases and J shed 5 bases, with 12 bases lying between them. Looked up from germline, CDR1 is SEHNR and CDR2 is FQNEAQ (reference sequence). CDR3 length: 14 residues. This chain's CDR3 is CASSDYRETGELFF. The CDR3 DNA follows: TGTGCCAGCAGCGACTACAGGGAAACCGGGGAGCTGTTTTTT.

The V gene is TRBV10-3, the J gene TRBJ1-1; 8 nucleotides line up with TRBD1. This CDR3 spans 15 amino acids. Germline V CDR1 and CDR2: ENHRY, SYGVKD. V was clipped by 6 bases and J by 2 bases; unmatched bases: 8. CDR3 region: CAIRGTGAANTEAFF. As DNA, the CDR3 is TGTGCCATCAGGGGGACAGGCGCTGCTAACACTGAAGCTTTCTTT.

This sequence joins TRBV9 and TRBJ2-1; 9 positions match TRBD2. The length of the CDR3 is 16 residues. Germline V gene lookup returns CDR1 SGDLS and CDR2 YYNGEE. The junction had 2 bases not matched to a gene; V was cut back by 0 bases and J by 1 base. In nucleotides, the CDR3 is TGTGCCAGCAGCGTAGTAGCGGGAGTGTCCTACAATGAGCAGTTCTTC. This translates into CASSVVAGVSYNEQFF.

This clone was picked up one time. The chain is built from TRBV2 and TRBJ1-6; 8 bases match TRBD1. V lost 4 bases, J lost 2 bases, and 1 base stayed unmatched. CDR1 is SNHLY, CDR2 FYNNEI, per germline. CDR3 size: 15 residues. CDR3 nucleotides: TGTGCCAGCAGTGCGACAGGGGCCTATAATTCACCCCTCCACTTT. The encoded protein is CASSATGAYNSPLHF.

The V call is TRBV10-1, the J call TRBJ2-2, with 7 bases fitting TRBD2. With 3 bases clipped from V and 2 bases from J, the junction kept 6 bases outside the gene matches. CDR1 is WNHNN and CDR2 is SYGVQD in the germline V gene (reference sequence). This CDR3 has 16 residues. As DNA, the CDR3 is TGCGCCAGCAGTGAAGGTGCGGGAGCAAACACCGGGGAGCTGTTTTTT. Translated, it gives CASSEGAGANTGELFF.

The rearrangement uses TRBV27 and TRBJ2-3, with 7 positions matching TRBD1. Germline-derived CDR1 and CDR2 are MNHEY and SMNVEV (reference sequence). The CDR3 has 15 residues. V shed 2 bases and J 3 bases; nucleotides not matched to a gene: 5. DNA for the CDR3: TGTGCCAGCAGTTTAAAGGGGGCTAAGACAGATACGCAGTATTTT. Its translation is CASSLKGAKTDTQYF.

CDR3 nucleotides: TGTGCCAGCAGTGGAGGAGGTGGTTTGGGATCACCCCTCCACTTT. Its protein product is CASSGGGGLGSPLHF. The rearrangement joins TRBV2 to TRBJ1-6; the D is unclear. Germline V gene sequence: CDR1 SNHLY, CDR2 FYNNEI. With 4 bases removed from V and 10 bases from J, the gap between germline ends came to 17 bases. The CDR3 is made up of 15 amino acids.

The DNA of the CDR3 is TGTGCCAGCAGCTTAAGAGTGACAGGACCCCAAGAGACCCAGTACTTC. Residues: CASSLRVTGPQETQYF. The rearrangement joins TRBV7-9 to TRBJ2-5, with TRBD1 as a possible D gene (6 bases). Trimming pared 2 bases from V and 1 base from J, leaving 14 bases between. The CDR3 loop spans 16 amino acids. Germline V gene data show CDR1 as SEHNR and CDR2 as FQNEAQ (reference sequence).